This T cell receptor (beta chain) stems from a study of siplizumab effects on memory and regulatory T cells. The J segment lost 4 bases and the V segment lost 0 bases, leaving 6 bases of the junction unmatched. Per the germline V gene, CDR1 is SGHRS and CDR2 is YFSETQ. The CDR3 is made up of 16 amino acids. Assays examined roughly 100,000 TCR templates per sample. Assay used: immunoSEQ multiplex PCR; TCRdb lists only in-frame clones, some missing. The sample has 70,000 to 90,000 clones; 85% to 90% are singletons. Specimen: CD4+ T cells sorted from blood. The receptor comes from a human donor in good health. The gene calls are TRBV5-1 and TRBJ2-3; 9 nucleotides agree with TRBD1. The CDR3 loop reads CASSLENRGHADTQYF. The CDR3 DNA follows: TGCGCCAGCAGCTTGGAGAACAGGGGGCATGCAGATACGCAGTATTTT. The entire variable domain, with the rest obtained from reference TRBV5-1 and TRBJ2-3, is as follows: KAGVTQTPRYLIKTRGQQVTLSCSPISGHRSVSWYQQTPGQGLQFLFEYFSETQRNKGNFPGRFSGRQFSNSRSEMNVSTLELGDSALYLCASSLENRGHADTQYFGPGTRLTVL.